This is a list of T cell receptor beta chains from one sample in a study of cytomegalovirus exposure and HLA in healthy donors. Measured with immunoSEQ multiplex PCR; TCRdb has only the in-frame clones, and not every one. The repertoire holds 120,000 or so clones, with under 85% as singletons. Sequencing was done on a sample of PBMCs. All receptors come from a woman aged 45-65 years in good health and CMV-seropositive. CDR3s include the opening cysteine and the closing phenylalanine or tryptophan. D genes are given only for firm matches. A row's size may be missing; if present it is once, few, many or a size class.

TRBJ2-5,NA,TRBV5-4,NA,TGTGCCAGCAGCTTGTACGGGAGAGGATGGCAAGAGACCCAGTACTTC,CASSLYGRGWQETQYF
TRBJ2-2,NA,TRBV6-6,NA,TGTGCCAGCAGTTTGCGGCAGCGAGAGACCGGGGAGCTGTTTTTT,CASSLRQRETGELFF
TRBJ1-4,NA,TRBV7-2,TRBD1,TGTGCCAGCAGCTTGAGAAGGGGGCAAGAAAAACTGTTTTTT,CASSLRRGQEKLFF
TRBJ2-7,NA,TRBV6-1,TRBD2,TGTGCCAGCAGCAGCGGGGGTTCCTACGAGCAGTACTTC,CASSSGGSYEQYF
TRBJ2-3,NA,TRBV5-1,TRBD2,TGCGCCAGCAGAAACTCGGGACTAGCGGTTGCCACAGATACGCAGTATTTT,CASRNSGLAVATDTQYF
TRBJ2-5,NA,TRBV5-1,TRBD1,TGCGCCAGCAGCTTGGTGGACAGGGTCGGAGAGACCCAGTACTTC,CASSLVDRVGETQYF
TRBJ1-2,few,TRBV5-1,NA,TGCGCCAGCAGCCAACAGGGAGCTCGTGGCTACACCTTC,CASSQQGARGYTF
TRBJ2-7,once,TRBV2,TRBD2,TGTGCCAGCAGTGAAATGCCCGGGACTAGCGGGTCCTACGAGCAGTACTTC,CASSEMPGTSGSYEQYF
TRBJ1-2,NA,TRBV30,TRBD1,TGTGCCTGGGGGATATCCGGGACAGGAGGCTACACCTTC,CAWGISGTGGYTF
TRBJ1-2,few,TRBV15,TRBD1,TGTGCCACCAGCAGAGGCGACAGGGGGCAATTGGGCTACACCTTC,CATSRGDRGQLGYTF
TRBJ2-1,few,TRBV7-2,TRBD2,TGTGCCAGCAGCTTACTAGCGGGGTCCTACAATGAGCAGTTCTTC,CASSLLAGSYNEQFF
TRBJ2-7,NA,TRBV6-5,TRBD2,TGTGCCAGCAGTTACAAGGGACTAGCGGACTACGAGCAGTACTTC,CASSYKGLADYEQYF
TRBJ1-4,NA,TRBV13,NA,TGTGCCAGCAGCCTCGGGAGGGGCAATGAAAAACTGTTTTTT,CASSLGRGNEKLFF
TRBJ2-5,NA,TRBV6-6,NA,TGTGCCAGCACTTCTCTCGAGACCCAGTACTTC,CASTSLETQYF
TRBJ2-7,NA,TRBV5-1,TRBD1,TGCGCCAGCAGCTTCGGGACAGGGGGCTACGAGCAGTACTTC,CASSFGTGGYEQYF
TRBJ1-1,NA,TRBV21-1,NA,TGTGCCAGCAGCAAACGCTACTACCCCCACACTGAAGCTTTCTTT,CASSKRYYPHTEAFF
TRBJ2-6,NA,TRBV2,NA,TGTGCCAGCACCAAAGATAGTAGCTCTGGGGCCAACGTCCTGACTTTC,CASTKDSSSGANVLTF
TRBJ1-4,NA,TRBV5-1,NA,TGCGCCAGCAGCTTGGCTGCAACTAATGAAAAACTGTTTTTT,CASSLAATNEKLFF
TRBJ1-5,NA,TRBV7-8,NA,TGTGCCAGCAGCTTACGGGTTGACGGTGGGAATCAGCCCCAGCATTTT,CASSLRVDGGNQPQHF
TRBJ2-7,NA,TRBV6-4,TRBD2,TGTGCCAGCAGTGATCGTCCGGGACTAGCGGGAGTCTACGAGCAGTACTTC,CASSDRPGLAGVYEQYF
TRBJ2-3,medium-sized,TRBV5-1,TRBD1,TGCGCCAGCAGCGCGGACAGGGAGACAGATACGCAGTATTTT,CASSADRETDTQYF
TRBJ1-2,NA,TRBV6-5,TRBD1,TGTGCCAGCAGTACCCGGACAGGGCGGTACTACACCTTC,CASSTRTGRYYTF
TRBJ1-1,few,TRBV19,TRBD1,TGTGCCAGTAGTATAAGGGACAGGGGGCGGAAAACTGAAGCTTTCTTT,CASSIRDRGRKTEAFF
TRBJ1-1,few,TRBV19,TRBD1,TGTGCCAGTAGTAGGGGACAGGGACGGCCGAACACTGAAGCTTTCTTT,CASSRGQGRPNTEAFF
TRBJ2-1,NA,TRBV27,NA,TGTGCCAGCAGTTCCGACAGGCAAGCCTACAATGAGCAGTTCTTC,CASSSDRQAYNEQFF
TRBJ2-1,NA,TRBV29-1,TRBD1,TGCAGCGCCCTGGGACAGGGAGCCTACAATGAGCAGTTCTTC,CSALGQGAYNEQFF
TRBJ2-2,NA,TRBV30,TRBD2,TGTGCCTGGACGGGGGGCACCGGGGAGCTGTTTTTT,CAWTGGTGELFF
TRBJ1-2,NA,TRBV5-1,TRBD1,TGCGCCAGCAGCGATAAACAGGGGGCCGGCTATGGCTACACCTTC,CASSDKQGAGYGYTF
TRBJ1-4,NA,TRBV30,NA,TGTGCCTGGAGAGGACCGGGACGGGGACTTGAAAAACTGTTTTTT,CAWRGPGRGLEKLFF
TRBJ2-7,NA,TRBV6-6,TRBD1,TGTGCCAGCACCCGGGACAGCTATACCTACGAGCAGTACTTC,CASTRDSYTYEQYF
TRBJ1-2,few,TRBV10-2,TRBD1,TGCGCCAGCAAACCGGGACAGGATCACTATGGCTACACCTTC,CASKPGQDHYGYTF
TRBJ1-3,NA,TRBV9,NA,TGTGCCAGCAGCGTAGGAAATGGAGCATTCTCTGGAAACACCATATATTTT,CASSVGNGAFSGNTIYF
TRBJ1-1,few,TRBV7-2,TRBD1,TGTGCCAGCAGACCACCGCCGGGACAGACAGCTTTCTTT,CASRPPPGQTAFF
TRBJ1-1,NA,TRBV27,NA,TGTGCCAGCAGCCCACAGATGAACACTGAAGCTTTCTTT,CASSPQMNTEAFF
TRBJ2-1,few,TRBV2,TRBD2,TGTGCCAGCAGTGTGAGGACAGGGGGACTAGCGGGAGGCCTCTACAGTGAGCAGTTCTTC,CASSVRTGGLAGGLYSEQFF
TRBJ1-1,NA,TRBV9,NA,TGTGCCAGCAGCCCTCTGGGAGGGATTGGTAACACTGAAGCTTTCTTT,CASSPLGGIGNTEAFF
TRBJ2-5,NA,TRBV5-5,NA,TGTGCCAGCAGCAACCCTGGGTTGGGCAGGGAAGAGACCCAGTACTTC,CASSNPGLGREETQYF
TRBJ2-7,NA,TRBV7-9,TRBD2,TGTGCCAGCAGCTTCGGCGGGAGCTCCTACGAGCAGTACTTC,CASSFGGSSYEQYF
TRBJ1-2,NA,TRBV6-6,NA,TGTGCCAGCAGTTACTCGATCAGGGTTCACTATGGCTACACCTTC,CASSYSIRVHYGYTF
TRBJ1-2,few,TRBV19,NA,TGTGCCAGTAGTATAGAAGCGTGGAGGGTACCCTATGGCTACACCTTC,CASSIEAWRVPYGYTF
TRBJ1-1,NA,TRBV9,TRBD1,TGTGCCAGCAGCGCCCAGGGGGACACTGAAGCTTTCTTT,CASSAQGDTEAFF
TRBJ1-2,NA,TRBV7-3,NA,TGTGCCAGCAGCCCGGCACCAACGGGGGGCTACACCTTC,CASSPAPTGGYTF